In its sample, the clone carrying this T cell receptor (beta chain) was seen many times. The antigen is unknown. The V end lost 2 bases, the J end lost 5 bases, and 16 bases lay between the germline ends. This CDR3 has 16 amino acids. The germline V gene encodes CDR1 LGHDT and CDR2 YNNKEL (reference sequence). Individually, cDNA molecules had unique molecular identifiers attached to them. Using its own MiXCR run on the 5' RACE reads, TCRdb lists one record per CDR3 protein. This sample yields approximately 47,000 distinct CDR3 sequences, of which less than 10% are seen a single time; roughly 5.7% belongs to the top ten. The data stem from a study of early T cells in non-severe SARS-CoV-2 infection. Study context: The authors sequenced bulk RNA from unsorted whole blood, leaving chains unpaired. General study points: VDJdb matching, biased toward anti-spike CD8 responses, missed private and CD4 specificities.

The rearrangement uses TRBV3-1 and TRBJ2-1; perhaps D is TRBD1 or TRBD2 (6 bases each). The sequenced sample was whole blood, obtained at baseline. The receptor was isolated from an adult who was a healthcare worker with PCR-confirmed SARS-CoV-2 infection or an uninfected control (not recorded which). DNA for the CDR3: TGTGCCAGCAGCCAAAGTGGTCGGGGGCCCAACAATGAGCAGTTCTTC. This codes for CASSQSGRGPNNEQFF.